Below, 9 T cell receptor beta chains from the same sample are listed, as sequenced in a study of persistence of HIV-infected CD4 T cells. This was the immunoSEQ version 4 assay in survey mode. Assay: immunoSEQ multiplex PCR; the TCRdb copy retains only in-frame clones and omits some. This sample has some 39,000 clones, with 82% found just once. Cells were stimulated with overlapping HIV-1 Gag 15-mer peptides. CD40L-negative CD69-negative CD45RO-high memory CD4+ T cells were sorted as populations depleted of antigen-responding cells. Their recognized antigens are unknown. Sequenced here: cultured CD4+ T cells from PBMCs, sampled from a patient who received antiretroviral therapy. The receptors originated from an adult with HIV. The donor label of this sample is uncertain.

This chain uses TRBV5-1 with TRBJ1-5; D is ambiguous. Looked up from germline, CDR1 is SGHRS and CDR2 is YFSETQ. The CDR3 consists of 13 residues. Trimming stripped 4 bases from V and 3 bases from J, with 8 bases between. The CDR3 loop reads CASSLNYNQPQHF. Written as DNA, the CDR3 is TGCGCCAGCAGCCTAAACTACAATCAGCCCCAGCATTTT. Together with reference TRBV5-1 and TRBJ1-5, the CDR3 gives the full variable domain: KAGVTQTPRYLIKTRGQQVTLSCSPISGHRSVSWYQQTPGQGLQFLFEYFSETQRNKGNFPGRFSGRQFSNSRSEMNVSTLELGDSALYLCASSLNYNQPQHFGDGTRLSIL.

The chain combines TRBV12-3 or TRBV12-4 with TRBJ2-1; D is possibly TRBD1 or TRBD2 (5 bases each). The V end lost 5 bases, the J end lost 15 bases, and 20 bases lay between the germline ends. The CDR3 is made up of 13 amino acids. CDR3 coding DNA: TGTGCCAGCAGTCCGGGACGGGGTCGCATGTTGTTCTTC. Translated: CASSPGRGRMLFF.

The chain couples TRBV5-6 to TRBJ1-6; D not resolved. Trimming took off 1 base at V and 10 bases at J, with 15 bases between the two ends. CDR3 length: 15 residues. The V gene's germline CDR1 is SGHDT and CDR2 YYEEEE. The CDR3 DNA reads TGTGCCAGCAGCTTGATGCCGGGGAGGGAGTCACCCCTCCACTTT. Translating gives CASSLMPGRESPLHF.

The V and J genes are TRBV5-1 and TRBJ1-1; 8 bases fit TRBD1. The length of the CDR3 is 15 residues. V shed 3 bases and J 1 base; nucleotides not matched to a gene: 5. Germline CDR1 reads SGHRS; CDR2 reads YFSETQ. Here the CDR3 reads CASSSQGAGNTEAFF. The DNA for the CDR3 is TGCGCCAGCAGCTCCCAGGGGGCTGGGAACACTGAAGCTTTCTTT.

This clone appeared once. Its ends do not fully match the called genes, so a read error is possible. The gene calls are TRBV5-4 and TRBJ1-4; D gene ambiguous. CDR1 is SGHNT, CDR2 YYREEE, per germline (reference sequence). CDR3 length: 9 residues. The CDR3 spells CASSAGRSF. CDR3 in DNA: TGTGCCAGCAGCGCGGGCCGGTCTTTT.

This clone was seen just once. The rearrangement links TRBV10-3 to TRBJ1-2; a weak D match, TRBD1 (6 bases). The CDR3 sequence is 12 residues long. Germline CDR1 is ENHRY and CDR2 is SYGVKD. V dropped 7 bases and J dropped 6 bases, with 12 bases sitting between them. The CDR3 DNA reads as TGTGCCATCAACCGACAGGAACATGGCTACACCTTC. Protein: CAINRQEHGYTF.

CDR3 nucleotides: TGTGCCAGTTCAAGGATTAACACAGATACGCAGTATTTT. This sequence encodes CASSRINTDTQYF. This chain connects TRBV19 to TRBJ2-3; D gene ambiguous. The CDR3 is 13 amino acids. The V and J ends lost 8 bases and 2 bases respectively, with 11 bases between them. Germline CDR1 reads LNHDA; CDR2 reads SQIVND (reference sequence). Full variable domain (missing parts from reference TRBV19 and TRBJ2-3): DGGITQSPKYLFRKEGQNVTLSCEQNLNHDAMYWYRQDPGQGLRLIYYSQIVNDFQKGDIAEGYSVSREKKESFPLTVTSAQKNPTAFYLCASSRINTDTQYFGPGTRLTVL.

The chain carries TRBV4-1 and TRBJ2-2, with D tentatively TRBD1 or TRBD2 (5 bases each). V was cut by 1 base and J by 1 base, with 13 bases left in between. Germline V CDR1 and CDR2: MGHRA, YSYEKL. The CDR3 covers 17 residues. The CDR3 spells CASSQGFRGGNTGELFF. CDR3 nucleotides: TGCGCCAGCAGCCAAGGTTTCCGGGGCGGGAACACCGGGGAGCTGTTTTTT.

V is TRBV30 and J is TRBJ1-2; 7 nucleotides align to TRBD1. The junction had 14 bases not matched to a gene; V was cut back by 4 bases and J by 9 bases. This CDR3 is 14 amino acids long. Germline assignment: CDR1 GTSNPN and CDR2 SVGIG (reference sequence). Here the CDR3 DNA reads TGTGCCTGGAATTCGGGACAGCAAGCGGCGAGCTACACCTTC. Translated: CAWNSGQQAASYTF.